The 20 T cell receptor beta chains listed next were all sequenced from one sample in a study of PD-1 blockade in classical Hodgkin lymphoma (dated by TCRdb to about 2020). The library was produced with the immunoSEQ multiplex PCR assay. TCRdb provides this immuneACCESS table in a form limited to in-frame rearrangements. Some clones are lacking; in checked studies, under half of them reflect an unresolved V gene, and why the rest are absent is not known. This sample gives some 40,000 clones in total; approximately 80% of them show up just once. Over 9.5% of the sample is taken by the ten largest. The time point label, as the study defines it: cycle 1 day 1 (C1D1), immediately before nivolumab initiation. Every trial patient had relapsed after autologous stem cell transplantation, and cohorts A, B and C differed in prior brentuximab vedotin exposure. Specimen: peripheral blood mononuclear cells (PBMCs), collected at baseline. The receptors originated from a human donor with classical Hodgkin lymphoma.

V usage is TRBV13 and J usage is TRBJ2-3; D call uncertain. The CDR3 runs to 14 residues. The germline V gene has CDR1 PRHDT and CDR2 FYEKMQ (reference sequence). V was cut by 0 bases and J by 3 bases, with 7 bases left in between. The CDR3, as DNA: TGTGCCAGCAGCTTAGGCCAAGGAACAGATACGCAGTATTTT. As protein: CASSLGQGTDTQYF.

The chain combines TRBV7-9 with TRBJ2-7; 7 bases line up with TRBD2. In germline, CDR1 is SEHNR, CDR2 FQNEAQ (reference sequence). The CDR3 is 13 amino acids. Trimming cost V 3 bases and J 6 bases; bases outside gene matches: 5. The CDR3 is CASSFGLVLEQYF. As DNA, the CDR3 is TGTGCCAGCAGCTTTGGACTAGTTCTCGAGCAGTACTTC.

The V gene is TRBV6-5, the J gene TRBJ1-4, with no clear D. The CDR3 covers 13 residues. V lost 6 bases and J lost 4, with 9 bases in between. Germline-derived CDR1 and CDR2 are MNHEY and SVGAGI. CDR3 sequence (DNA): TGTGCCAGCAGAGATTATGGTAATGAAAAACTGTTTTTT. It yields the protein CASRDYGNEKLFF.

The chain carries TRBV7-6 and TRBJ2-7; a weak D match, TRBD2 (6 bases). V was trimmed by 1 base and J by 2 bases, leaving 15 bases between them. CDR1 is SGHVS and CDR2 is FNYEAQ in the germline V gene. The CDR3 consists of 16 residues. The CDR3 nucleotides read TGTGCCAGCAGCTTAGGGGGGGTAATGAGGACCTACGAGCAGTACTTC. This translates into CASSLGGVMRTYEQYF.

V usage is TRBV7-9 and J usage is TRBJ1-3, with D maybe TRBD1 (5 bases). The CDR3 runs to 14 residues. From germline, CDR1 is SEHNR and CDR2 FQNEAQ (reference sequence). The V end lost 1 base, the J end lost 4 bases, and 8 bases lay between the germline ends. The CDR3 nucleotides are TGTGCCAGCAGCTTAGGACAGTACGGAAACACCATATATTTT. Translating it yields CASSLGQYGNTIYF.

This chain uses TRBV28 with TRBJ2-2; D call uncertain. Germline V gene data show CDR1 as MDHEN and CDR2 as SYDVKM. Trimming left V 3 bases short and J 5 bases short, with 13 bases between. The CDR3 sequence is 15 residues long. Here the CDR3 reads CASSFRETRTGELFF. In DNA, the CDR3 is TGTGCCAGCAGTTTTAGGGAAACGAGGACCGGGGAGCTGTTTTTT.

The genes are TRBV5-8 and TRBJ2-7, with 8 bases fitting TRBD1. This CDR3 has 15 amino acids. Trimming took 1 base from V and 3 from J; bases not matched to a gene: 6. Germline V CDR1 and CDR2: SGHTS, YDEGEE. The CDR3 here is CASSLQGAGNYEQYF. CDR3 bases: TGTGCCAGCAGCTTGCAGGGGGCGGGGAACTACGAGCAGTACTTC.

This clone was seen many times. This chain uses TRBV9 with TRBJ2-1; the match to TRBD2 covers 7 bases. CDR1 and CDR2 (germline): SGDLS, YYNGEE. Trimming took 0 bases from V and 8 from J; bases not matched to a gene: 8. The CDR3 has 15 residues. The CDR3 here is CASSVESGVMDEQFF. DNA for the CDR3: TGTGCCAGCAGCGTAGAAAGCGGGGTGATGGATGAGCAGTTCTTC.

This chain joins TRBV19 and TRBJ1-5; D possibly corresponds to TRBD1 (5 bases). CDR3 length equals 15 residues. Trimming stripped 7 bases from V and 0 bases from J, with 13 bases between. Germline V lookup: CDR1 LNHDA, CDR2 SQIVND (reference sequence). CDR3 in DNA: TGTGCCAGTAATAGGGACGGCCATAGCAATCAGCCCCAGCATTTT. Translated: CASNRDGHSNQPQHF.

The chain joins TRBV10-2 to TRBJ1-1, with a weak D call TRBD1 (5 bases). Germline V CDR1 and CDR2: WSHSY, SAAADI. With 6 bases removed from V and 0 bases from J, the gap between germline ends came to 14 bases. The CDR3 sequence is 15 residues long. CDR3 protein: CASSSPGRLNTEAFF. Here the CDR3 DNA reads TGCGCCAGCAGCTCCCCGGGACGGCTGAACACTGAAGCTTTCTTT.

This rearrangement joins TRBV19 to TRBJ2-2; D gene uncertain. The CDR3 covers 13 residues. Between the trimmed V and J ends, which lost 5 bases and 2 bases, there was a span of 6 bases. In germline, CDR1 is LNHDA, CDR2 SQIVND (reference sequence). The CDR3 nucleotides read TGTGCCAGTAGTCGATTTAACACCGGGGAGCTGTTTTTT. Its protein is CASSRFNTGELFF.

The chain couples TRBV10-3 to TRBJ1-4; 9 nucleotides align to TRBD1. Looked up from germline, CDR1 is ENHRY and CDR2 is SYGVKD. Trimming cost V 0 bases and J 7 bases; bases outside gene matches: 0. The CDR3 spans 14 residues. CDR3 protein: CAISESGQGEKLFF. The CDR3 nucleotides are TGTGCCATCAGTGAGTCGGGACAGGGTGAAAAACTGTTTTTT.

For the CDR3, the DNA is TGTGCCAGCACTCTAGGGGACAGGGAACATCAGCCCCAGCATTTT. Its translation: CASTLGDREHQPQHF. This chain links TRBV28 with TRBJ1-5; TRBD1 matches at 9 bases. Germline assignment: CDR1 MDHEN and CDR2 SYDVKM. The CDR3 is 15 residues long. After removal of 7 bases from V and 5 bases from J, the junction contained 9 bases not matched to a gene.

V and J are TRBV6-1 and TRBJ1-2; D is ambiguous. Per germline, CDR1 MNHNS and CDR2 SASEGT. Between the trimmed V and J ends, which lost 7 bases and 8 bases, there was a span of 14 bases. This CDR3 has 12 amino acids. The CDR3 sequence is CASNMVGSGYTF. The DNA of the CDR3 is TGTGCCAGCAACATGGTGGGGAGCGGCTACACCTTC.

As to this clone: This CDR3 is also generated by other DNA sequences in the sample. The chain couples TRBV5-1 to TRBJ2-5; 9 bases match TRBD1. Losses at the gene ends were 0 bases for V and 2 bases for J; bases not matched to a gene: 2. This CDR3 is 15 amino acids long. The germline V gene has CDR1 SGHRS and CDR2 YFSETQ. In nucleotides, the CDR3 is TGCGCCAGCAGCTTGGGGACAGGGGTGCAAGAGACCCAGTACTTC. The encoded protein is CASSLGTGVQETQYF.

In this sample, this clone turned up many times. The chain uses TRBV6-1 and TRBJ1-2, with D uncertain. The CDR3 length is 15 residues. The germline V and J ends were trimmed by 0 bases and 3 bases, with 11 bases remaining between them. Germline V gives CDR1 MNHNS, CDR2 SASEGT. The DNA of the CDR3 is TGTGCCAGCAGTGAAGCAGTTGCGAACTACTATGGCTACACCTTC. Its protein product is CASSEAVANYYGYTF.

The CDR3, as DNA: TGTGCCAGCCTTCTTTATAGCAATCAGCCCCAGCATTTT. It yields the protein CASLLYSNQPQHF. The chain carries TRBV7-6 and TRBJ1-5; the D is unclear. V was trimmed by 8 bases and J by 0 bases, leaving 8 bases between them. Germline V gives CDR1 SGHVS, CDR2 FNYEAQ. The CDR3 has 13 amino acids.

This sequence joins TRBV18 and TRBJ2-3; TRBD2 matches at 7 bases. Per germline, CDR1 KGHSH and CDR2 LQKENI. The CDR3 has 15 amino acids. Trimming took 3 bases from V and 0 from J; bases not matched to a gene: 3. CDR3 amino acids: CASSPAGVSTDTQYF. Written as DNA, the CDR3 is TGTGCCAGCTCACCGGCGGGAGTGAGCACAGATACGCAGTATTTT.

This clone has a single count. The chain is built from TRBV5-1 and TRBJ1-2, with 7 bases that match TRBD1. Germline values: CDR1 SGHRS, CDR2 YFSETQ. The J segment lost 4 bases and the V segment lost 7 bases, leaving 10 bases of the junction unmatched. CDR3 length equals 14 residues. The CDR3 is CASGQGDRRYGYTF. Here the CDR3 DNA reads TGCGCCAGCGGCCAGGGGGACCGTCGCTATGGCTACACCTTC.

V usage is TRBV6-1 and J usage is TRBJ2-7; the match to TRBD2 covers 7 bases. Germline CDR1 is MNHNS and CDR2 is SASEGT. The length of the CDR3 is 14 residues. The J segment lost 2 bases and the V segment lost 2 bases, leaving 3 bases of the junction unmatched. In DNA, the CDR3 is TGTGCCAGCAGTGAAACTAGCGAGGCCTACGAGCAGTACTTC. It yields the protein CASSETSEAYEQYF.